The 7 T cell receptor beta chains below all came from one sample that was sequenced in a study of OX40 agonist ivuxolimab in advanced cancers. The protocol was immunoSEQ multiplex PCR, while the TCRdb copy is restricted to in-frame clones and leaves out a portion. The sample lists approximately 65,000 clones; 80% to 85% were seen once. This sample comprised CD4+ or CD8+ T cells sorted from blood, obtained in a trial of the OX40 agonist ivuxolimab. The origin of the receptors is an adult with an advanced solid tumor such as melanoma, head and neck, liver or kidney cancer.

The chain carries TRBV14 and TRBJ2-3; D may be TRBD2 (7 bases). The length of the CDR3 is 15 residues. Germline CDR1 reads SGHDN; CDR2 reads FVKESK. V shed 1 base and J shed 6 bases, with 14 bases lying between them. CDR3 protein: CASSQVTGGIDTQYF. In nucleotides, the CDR3 is TGTGCCAGCAGCCAAGTAACGGGGGGCATCGATACGCAGTATTTT.

The V and J genes are TRBV7-9 and TRBJ1-6; possibly TRBD1 for D (6 bases). The germline V gene has CDR1 SEHNR and CDR2 FQNEAQ (reference sequence). The CDR3 has 15 residues. V lost 5 bases and J 2 bases, leaving 10 bases between the germline ends. CDR3 residues: CASSPGDTYNSPLHF. The CDR3 nucleotides read TGTGCCAGCAGCCCTGGGGACACCTATAATTCACCCCTCCACTTT.

The chain uses TRBV6-1 and TRBJ2-1; 8 nucleotides line up with TRBD2. CDR3 length: 15 amino acids. The V and J ends lost 3 bases and 9 bases, in that order; junction bases with no gene match: 10. The germline V gene has CDR1 MNHNS and CDR2 SASEGT. CDR3 loop: CASSDPSGLVGEQFF. CDR3 coding DNA: TGTGCCAGCAGTGACCCTAGCGGGTTGGTGGGTGAGCAGTTCTTC.

The chain links TRBV5-1 to TRBJ2-3, with 9 nucleotides matching TRBD2. Germline values: CDR1 SGHRS, CDR2 YFSETQ. The CDR3 loop spans 18 amino acids. V was clipped by 0 bases and J by 6 bases; unmatched bases: 14. The DNA of the CDR3 is TGCGCCAGCAGCTTGGCCTCGTCGGCGGGGGGGCTTTTGGATACGCAGTATTTT. This sequence encodes CASSLASSAGGLLDTQYF.

The rearrangement uses TRBV7-2 and TRBJ1-5; the D is unclear. The germline gives CDR1 SGHTA, CDR2 FQGNSA. The CDR3 covers 14 residues. Trimming removed 3 bases at V and 2 bases at J, with 8 bases between. This CDR3 reads CASSFREGNQPQHF. CDR3 DNA sequence: TGTGCCAGCAGCTTTAGGGAAGGCAATCAGCCCCAGCATTTT. Using reference TRBV7-2 and TRBJ1-5 for the parts outside the CDR3, the full variable domain is GAGVSQSPSNKVTEKGKDVELRCDPISGHTALYWYRQSLGQGLEFLIYFQGNSAPDKSGLPSDRFSAERTGGSVSTLTIQRTQQEDSAVYLCASSFREGNQPQHFGDGTRLSIL.

CDR3 in amino acids: CASSSGARTDTQYF. CDR3 bases: TGTGCCAGCAGTTCCGGGGCCCGCACAGATACGCAGTATTTT. The rearrangement joins TRBV28 to TRBJ2-3, with D perhaps given as TRBD1 or TRBD2 (5 bases each). V lost 4 bases and J 1 base, leaving 9 bases between the germline ends. Germline V gives CDR1 MDHEN, CDR2 SYDVKM. This CDR3 contains 14 residues.

V usage is TRBV4-1 and J usage is TRBJ1-5; 7 bases align to TRBD1. Germline V gives CDR1 MGHRA, CDR2 YSYEKL. This CDR3 has 15 amino acids. The junction had 11 bases not matched to a gene; V was cut back by 4 bases and J by 8 bases. For the CDR3, the DNA is TGCGCCAGCAGCCGCAAGTACAGGGGTGGGGAGCCCCAGCATTTT. Its translation: CASSRKYRGGEPQHF.